The rows below give T cell receptor beta chains drawn from one sample of a study of vaccination and CD4 T cells after COVID-19. What these receptors recognize is not known. TCRdb called the PCR reads again in MiXCR, with one record for every CDR3 protein. Among about 11,000 distinct CDR3 sequences listed, 30% to 35% were seen once. The sample in question was CD4+ T cells from blood, cultured in vitro, obtained after SARS-CoV-2 vaccination. These TCRs come from a human donor who had recovered from COVID-19. Each CDR3 is given with its conserved first and last residue. The D gene is left open where the match is weak. Rows give clone size only sometimes, using once, few, many, or a class for an expanded clone.

d_call,v_call,clone_size,j_call,cdr3_nt,cdr3_aa
TRBD1,TRBV28,few,TRBJ2-7,TGTGCCAGCAGTCCAACCTGGACAGGTATTTACGAGCAGTACTTC,CASSPTWTGIYEQYF
.,TRBV7-9,.,TRBJ1-1,TGTGCCAGCAGCTTTTCCTACACTGAAGCTTTCTTT,CASSFSYTEAFF
.,TRBV10-2,.,TRBJ1-4,TGCGCCAGCACCGACAGAGAAAAACTGTTTTTT,CASTDREKLFF
.,TRBV7-2,.,TRBJ2-4,TGTGCCAGCAGCCCCAGTACAGCACTAGCCAAAAACATTCAGTACTTC,CASSPSTALAKNIQYF
.,TRBV2,.,TRBJ2-7,TGTGCCAGCAGTCCCGGGGATAGCCCCTACGAGCAGTACTTC,CASSPGDSPYEQYF
TRBD1,TRBV20-1,.,TRBJ1-6,TGCAGTGCTAGAGATATTCAGGGGGATAATTCACCCCTCCACTTT,CSARDIQGDNSPLHF
.,TRBV18,.,TRBJ1-1,TGTGCCAGCTCACGATGGGAAGGGGCCAAGGACACTGAAGCTTTCTTT,CASSRWEGAKDTEAFF
.,TRBV4-3,.,TRBJ2-7,TGCGCCAGCAGCCAACACGACAGGGGAGGGACCTACGAGCAGTACTTC,CASSQHDRGGTYEQYF
.,TRBV10-3,.,TRBJ1-4,TGTGCCATCAGACCCAACTCGGGAGAGGATGAAAAACTGTTTTTT,CAIRPNSGEDEKLFF
TRBD1,TRBV5-5,.,TRBJ1-5,TGTGCCAGCAGCCTAGGAACCAACAGGGGGAATCAGCCCCAGCATTTT,CASSLGTNRGNQPQHF
TRBD2,TRBV2,.,TRBJ2-1,TGTGCCAGCAGGTACCAGCGGGAGGGTTATGGTGAGCAGTTCTTC,CASRYQREGYGEQFF
TRBD2,TRBV6-2/TRBV6-3,.,TRBJ2-5,TGTGCCAGCAGTTACTACCCGATTAGCGGGAGTGCCCAAGAGACCCAGTACTTC,CASSYYPISGSAQETQYF
.,TRBV7-9,medium-sized,TRBJ1-1,TGTGCCAGCAGCTTATCCGGGGGTGGAACTGAAGCTTTCTTT,CASSLSGGGTEAFF
.,TRBV5-4,.,TRBJ2-7,TGTGCCAGCAGCACCGGGACTGGATACGAGCAGTACTTC,CASSTGTGYEQYF
.,TRBV7-2,few,TRBJ1-2,TGTGCCAGCAGCTTAGATCGGGGGAACTATGGCTACACCTTC,CASSLDRGNYGYTF
.,TRBV7-9,.,TRBJ2-2,TGTGCCAGCAGCCCGAGGATTACCGGGGAGCTGTTTTTT,CASSPRITGELFF
TRBD1,TRBV12-3/TRBV12-4,.,TRBJ1-1,TGTGCCAGCACCCCGACAGGGGTCACTGAAGCTTTCTTT,CASTPTGVTEAFF
.,TRBV5-1,.,TRBJ1-2,TGCGCCAGCAGCTTGACCAGGGGAGAAGCGGGAAGGACTGGCTACACCTTC,CASSLTRGEAGRTGYTF
.,TRBV6-4,few,TRBJ1-2,TGTGCCAGCAGTGACTCGCTCGGGAACTATGGCTACACCTTC,CASSDSLGNYGYTF
.,TRBV6-1,few,TRBJ1-1,TGTGCCAGCAGCTCTCGTTCAGGTTCGGGTGCGGTAACTGAAGCTTTCTTT,CASSSRSGSGAVTEAFF
TRBD2,TRBV18,.,TRBJ2-1,TGTGCCAGCTCACCGGGACTAGTAAGGCCGGGGGGCTACAATGAGCAGTTCTTC,CASSPGLVRPGGYNEQFF
.,TRBV28,.,TRBJ2-1,TGTGCCAGCAGACCCCCCGGACAGTACAATGAGCAGTTCTTC,CASRPPGQYNEQFF
TRBD2,TRBV28,.,TRBJ2-1,TGTGCCAGCAGTTTTAGCGGGAGGGCCTACAATGAGCAGTTCTTC,CASSFSGRAYNEQFF
.,TRBV28,.,TRBJ1-2,TGTGCCAGCAGTTCTCTCGCAGCTAACTATGGCTACACCTTC,CASSSLAANYGYTF
.,TRBV7-3,few,TRBJ2-1,TGTGCCAGCAGCTTCGGCGGGGCGAGCGGAGGTTACAATGAGCAGTTCTTC,CASSFGGASGGYNEQFF
.,TRBV15,few,TRBJ2-7,TGTGCCACCAGCAGAGGGGGGATTTTCTACGAGCAGTACTTC,CATSRGGIFYEQYF
.,TRBV19,.,TRBJ1-2,TGTGCCAGTAGTCGACAGGATTTGGGAGGCTACACCTTC,CASSRQDLGGYTF
TRBD1,TRBV6-5,.,TRBJ2-1,TGTGCCAGCAGTTCAGGGGGCTCATTTGGCAATGAGCAGTTCTTC,CASSSGGSFGNEQFF
TRBD1,TRBV7-9,few,TRBJ1-5,TGTGCCAGCAGCTCAGGGACAGGCTACAATCAGCCCCAGCATTTT,CASSSGTGYNQPQHF
.,TRBV6-2/TRBV6-3,few,TRBJ2-1,TGTGCCAGCAGTTACCCGGAGAATGAGCAGTTCTTC,CASSYPENEQFF
.,TRBV20-1,.,TRBJ1-2,TGCAGTGCTAGATACGGCGGAGATGGCTACACCTTC,CSARYGGDGYTF
TRBD2,TRBV20-1,few,TRBJ2-1,TGCAGCGTCCCCCGGACTAGCGGATACAATGAGCAGTTCTTC,CSVPRTSGYNEQFF
.,TRBV6-1,.,TRBJ2-3,TGTGCCAGCAGGGGCGGGAAAGGAGCAGATACGCAGTATTTT,CASRGGKGADTQYF
.,TRBV19,.,TRBJ1-5,TGTGCCAGTAGTATGCTCTCCCGCAATCAGCCCCAGCATTTT,CASSMLSRNQPQHF
TRBD1,TRBV4-3,few,TRBJ2-6,TGCGCCAGCAGCCGGACAGGGGTTTTTGGGGCCAACGTCCTGACTTTC,CASSRTGVFGANVLTF
TRBD2,TRBV6-2/TRBV6-3,few,TRBJ2-7,TGTGCCAGCAGCCGCCTTTACGAGTTTTGGCTAGCGGGAGAGGTTTACGAGCAGTACTTC,CASSRLYEFWLAGEVYEQYF
.,TRBV2,.,TRBJ2-5,TGTGCCAGCAGTGAGGTCCGGGGGTGGGAGTACTTC,CASSEVRGWEYF
.,TRBV6-1,.,TRBJ1-2,TGTGCCAGCAGCCCCCGCGGGAGAGCTAACTATGGCTACACCTTC,CASSPRGRANYGYTF
TRBD1,TRBV28,.,TRBJ1-2,TGTGCCAGCAGTTTATCCCCCCGACAGGGAAGCTACACCTTC,CASSLSPRQGSYTF
.,TRBV20-1,.,TRBJ2-7,TGCGGTGCTAGAACAGGGTCTCCTGGCGAGCAGTACTTC,CGARTGSPGEQYF
.,TRBV7-7,few,TRBJ2-3,TGTGCCAGCAGCCCTGACAGAGGGACAGATACGCAGTATTTT,CASSPDRGTDTQYF
TRBD1,TRBV6-2/TRBV6-3,few,TRBJ1-5,TGTGCCAGCAGCGCAGGGGGGGCGGGCAATCAGCCCCAGCATTTT,CASSAGGAGNQPQHF
.,TRBV28,few,TRBJ1-1,TGTGCCAGCAGCCGAACCCTGACAGTGTATGCGGCTTTCTTT,CASSRTLTVYAAFF
.,TRBV7-2,.,TRBJ1-1,TGTGCCAGCAGCGCCACGGGACCGTCGAACACTGAAGCTTTCTTT,CASSATGPSNTEAFF
TRBD1,TRBV5-4,.,TRBJ2-3,TGTGCCAGCAGCTTTCCCGGGACAGAAACAGATACGCAGTATTTT,CASSFPGTETDTQYF